A single sample gave rise to the 21 T cell receptor beta chains below, sequenced in a study of blood T cell repertoires in COVID-19. The protocol was immunoSEQ multiplex PCR, while the TCRdb copy is restricted to in-frame clones and leaves out a portion. The table lists about 360,000 clones, 75% to 90% of them singletons. Source material: peripheral blood. Every receptor here comes from a woman aged 60 to 75 with COVID-19, enrolled during active disease.

This rearrangement joins TRBV18 to TRBJ2-1; 12 positions match TRBD1. The junction had 4 bases not matched to a gene; V was cut back by 3 bases and J by 7 bases. The germline V gene has CDR1 KGHSH and CDR2 LQKENI. The CDR3 is 15 residues long. This CDR3 reads CASSPGTGGKNEQFF. The CDR3 coding sequence is TGTGCCAGCTCACCCGGGACAGGGGGCAAAAATGAGCAGTTCTTC.

The chain uses TRBV5-6 and TRBJ1-1; D gene uncertain. This CDR3 is 13 amino acids long. Trimming pared 4 bases from V and 1 base from J, leaving 8 bases between. The germline gives CDR1 SGHDT, CDR2 YYEEEE. The CDR3, as DNA: TGTGCCAGCAGCCGCGGTTGGAACACTGAAGCTTTCTTT. Translation: CASSRGWNTEAFF. The full variable domain, completed using reference TRBV5-6 and TRBJ1-1, is DAGVTQSPTHLIKTRGQQVTLRCSPKSGHDTVSWYQQALGQGPQFIFQYYEEEERQRGNFPDRFSGHQFPNYSSELNVNALLLGDSALYLCASSRGWNTEAFFGQGTRLTVV.

This chain links TRBV2 with TRBJ2-3; TRBD2 matches 12 bases. V was clipped by 5 bases and J by 0 bases; unmatched bases: 6. The CDR3 spans 17 residues. CDR1 SNHLY and CDR2 FYNNEI come from the germline V gene. The CDR3 DNA reads as TGTGCCAGCAGTCGACTAGCGGGGGCCTCTAGCACAGATACGCAGTATTTT. It specifies CASSRLAGASSTDTQYF.

This chain joins TRBV2 and TRBJ2-7; 8 nucleotides match TRBD1. Looked up from germline, CDR1 is SNHLY and CDR2 is FYNNEI. The CDR3 has 14 amino acids. V lost 7 bases to trimming and J lost 6 bases; unmatched junction nucleotides: 11. In DNA form, the CDR3 reads TGTGCCAGCATGAGAGGTCAGGGGGCCCCCGAGCAGTACTTC. Residues: CASMRGQGAPEQYF.

CDR3 sequence (DNA): TGCGCCGGGGAGGGCTACACCTTC. Protein sequence: CAGEGYTF. V and J are TRBV29-1 and TRBJ1-2; unclear D gene. Germline V gene sequence: CDR1 SQVTM, CDR2 ANQGSEA. This CDR3 has 8 residues.

The chain uses TRBV21-1 and TRBJ1-5. TRBV21-1 is given as a pseudogene. CDR3 size: 14 residues. CDR3 residues: CASISEEGNQPQHF. CDR3 coding DNA: TGTGCCAGCATCTCTGAGGAGGGCAATCAGCCCCAGCATTTT.

The chain recombines TRBV5-1 with TRBJ2-3; 9 bases are a match to TRBD2. Trimming removed 0 bases from V and 4 bases from J; junction bases left unmatched: 12. There are 18 residues in the CDR3. CDR1 and CDR2 from the germline V gene are SGHRS and YFSETQ. The CDR3 DNA sequence: TGCGCCAGCAGCTTGGCAATAGCGGGGGATATGCGGGCAGATACGCAGTATTTT. It yields the protein CASSLAIAGDMRADTQYF.

This rearrangement joins TRBV30 to TRBJ2-7; D not resolved. CDR3 length equals 13 residues. CDR1 is GTSNPN and CDR2 is SVGIG in the germline V gene (reference sequence). V was shortened by 1 base and J by 2 bases, with 9 bases between the two germline ends. CDR3 region: CAWSATVTYEQYF. CDR3 bases: TGTGCCTGGAGTGCAACAGTAACCTACGAGCAGTACTTC. Using reference TRBV30 and TRBJ2-7 for the parts outside the CDR3, the full variable domain is SQTIHQWPATLVQPVGSPLSLECTVEGTSNPNLYWYRQAAGRGLQLLFYSVGIGQISSEVPQNLSASRPQDRQFILSSKKLLLSDSGFYLCAWSATVTYEQYFGPGTRLTVT.

The rearrangement joins TRBV7-6 to TRBJ1-1; the D is unclear. CDR3 length: 11 residues. Germline V lookup: CDR1 SGHVS, CDR2 FNYEAQ. Trimming removed 8 bases at V and 7 bases at J, with 11 bases between. CDR3 protein: CASEGEGEAFF. The DNA for the CDR3 is TGTGCCAGCGAGGGAGAGGGTGAAGCTTTCTTT.

The rearrangement joins TRBV7-9 to TRBJ1-6; 11 bases are a match to TRBD1. The CDR3 spans 14 residues. CDR1 SEHNR and CDR2 FQNEAQ come from the germline V gene (reference sequence). J was trimmed by 9 bases and V by 7 bases; bases with no gene match: 5. The CDR3 is CASTSGTGGSPLHF. The CDR3 DNA reads TGTGCCAGCACCTCTGGGACAGGGGGTTCACCCCTCCACTTT.

The chain couples TRBV7-9 to TRBJ2-3; 10 nucleotides agree with TRBD2. The CDR3 has 18 residues. Germline V gene data show CDR1 as SEHNR and CDR2 as FQNEAQ (reference sequence). The junction had 16 bases not matched to a gene; V was cut back by 5 bases and J by 5 bases. The CDR3: CASSPKARLAGAKDTQYF. CDR3 coding DNA: TGTGCCAGCAGCCCTAAGGCTAGGCTAGCGGGGGCGAAAGATACGCAGTATTTT.

The CDR3 protein is CASSLGRGSGANVLTF. In DNA, the CDR3 is TGCGCCAGCAGCTTGGGTCGGGGCTCTGGGGCCAACGTCCTGACTTTC. The chain couples TRBV5-1 to TRBJ2-6, with D maybe TRBD2 (5 bases). V was shortened by 0 bases and J by 0 bases, with 7 bases between the two germline ends. The CDR3 consists of 16 residues. Germline V gene data show CDR1 as SGHRS and CDR2 as YFSETQ.

This chain links TRBV11-3 with TRBJ2-1; TRBD1 might be the D (6 bases). CDR3 length: 13 residues. Deletions cut 1 base from V and 7 bases from J, with 8 bases between. Germline V CDR1 and CDR2: SGHNT, YENEEA. CDR3 loop: CASSLGTANEQFF. CDR3 DNA sequence: TGTGCCAGCAGCTTAGGGACAGCTAATGAGCAGTTCTTC.

The rearrangement joins TRBV5-4 to TRBJ2-7, with 11 bases aligning to TRBD1. CDR3 size: 15 residues. The J segment lost 3 bases and the V segment lost 1 base, leaving 3 bases of the junction unmatched. Germline loops: CDR1 SGHNT, CDR2 YYREEE (reference sequence). CDR3 amino acids: CASSLSGTGGYEQYF. The DNA of the CDR3 is TGTGCCAGCAGCTTGTCGGGGACAGGGGGCTACGAGCAGTACTTC.

The CDR3 bases are TGCAGTGCTAGTGGGACTAGCGGAAAGAATGAGCAGTTCTTC. It yields the protein CSASGTSGKNEQFF. The V and J genes are TRBV20-1 and TRBJ2-1, with 11 bases identical to TRBD2. J gave up 7 bases and V 3 bases, and 5 bases lay outside the gene matches. CDR1 is DFQATT, CDR2 SNEGSKA, per germline (reference sequence). The CDR3 contains 14 residues.

This chain joins TRBV5-1 and TRBJ2-1; D is possibly TRBD2 (6 bases). V dropped 4 bases and J dropped 0 bases, with 20 bases sitting between them. There are 18 residues in the CDR3. The germline V gene has CDR1 SGHRS and CDR2 YFSETQ. CDR3 amino acids: CASSMEGRGTSSYNEQFF. The CDR3 DNA reads as TGCGCCAGCAGCATGGAGGGGCGGGGCACGAGCTCCTACAATGAGCAGTTCTTC.

The chain recombines TRBV4-1 with TRBJ1-2, with D unresolved. Per germline, CDR1 MGHRA and CDR2 YSYEKL. This CDR3 region has 17 residues. V was shortened by 3 bases and J by 3 bases, with 20 bases between the two germline ends. Written as DNA, the CDR3 is TGCGCCAGCAGCCACCCCCTAGAGGGTGGAAACGACTATGGCTACACCTTC. Translated, it gives CASSHPLEGGNDYGYTF.

J is TRBJ2-1 and V is TRBV4-2, with 10 bases identical to TRBD1. The CDR3 runs to 17 residues. Losses at the gene ends were 0 bases for V and 7 bases for J; bases not matched to a gene: 9. CDR1 is LGHNA and CDR2 is YNFKEQ in the germline V gene. The CDR3 protein is CASSQEGLGQGKNEQFF. CDR3 DNA: TGTGCCAGCAGCCAAGAAGGATTGGGACAGGGGAAAAATGAGCAGTTCTTC.

This sequence joins TRBV10-3 and TRBJ1-1, with 12 bases identical to TRBD1. From germline, CDR1 is ENHRY and CDR2 SYGVKD. Trimming took 3 bases from V and 3 from J; bases not matched to a gene: 5. The length of the CDR3 is 16 residues. The CDR3 protein is CAISDRDRGPHTEAFF. For the CDR3, the DNA is TGTGCCATCAGTGACCGGGACAGGGGGCCCCACACTGAAGCTTTCTTT.

This chain uses TRBV30 with TRBJ1-3, with D unclear. This CDR3 is 12 amino acids long. V was pared by 1 base and J by 7 bases, with 8 bases between. The V gene's germline CDR1 is GTSNPN and CDR2 SVGIG (reference sequence). The CDR3 loop is CAWSEYGNTIYF. The CDR3 DNA reads TGTGCCTGGAGTGAGTACGGGAACACCATATATTTT.

V is TRBV6-5 and J is TRBJ1-2; tentatively, D is TRBD1 (5 bases). Trimming took 4 bases from V and 3 from J, leaving 15 bases between them. CDR1 MNHEY and CDR2 SVGAGI come from the germline V gene. This CDR3 comprises 15 residues. The CDR3, as DNA: TGTGCCAGCAGTTTAGGGGAAAGAGCGTACTATGGCTACACCTTC. Protein sequence: CASSLGERAYYGYTF.